These T cell receptor beta chains were read from a single sample in a study of Ad26.COV2.S vaccination and SARS-CoV-2 variants. TCRdb keeps only in-frame clones here, not all; method: immunoSEQ multiplex PCR. This sample has approximately 410,000 clones, with roughly 90% found just once. This specimen was peripheral blood, taken in a trial of Ad26.COV2.S vaccine versus placebo. The receptors derive from a person between 18 and 59 years old who received the Ad26.COV2.S COVID-19 vaccine or a placebo. Each CDR3 is given with its conserved first and last residue. D genes are given only for firm matches. Only some rows state a clone size, as once, few, many or a class for expanded clones.

V	size	J	D	DNA	CDR3
TRBV6-2/TRBV6-3	NA	TRBJ2-1	NA	TGTGCCAGCAGTTACCCGCTAGTCCCTGAGCAGTTCTTC	CASSYPLVPEQFF
TRBV7-2	NA	TRBJ1-6	TRBD1	TGTGCCAGCAGCATACAGGGGGCCCAATATTCACCCCTCCACTTT	CASSIQGAQYSPLHF
TRBV5-1	once	TRBJ1-1	NA	TGCGCCAGCAGCTTGCGTTTTAGAACTGAAGCTTTCTTT	CASSLRFRTEAFF
TRBV18	NA	TRBJ1-4	NA	TGTGCCAGCTCACCCAACGGCAGGGCTAATGAAAAACTGTTTTTT	CASSPNGRANEKLFF
TRBV7-2	NA	TRBJ2-1	NA	TGTGCCAGCAGCGCTGGACGGCCATTGGCCAATGAGCAGTTCTTC	CASSAGRPLANEQFF
TRBV4-1	NA	TRBJ1-1	TRBD1	TGCGCCAGCACAGGGGGCAGAAACACTGAAGCTTTCTTT	CASTGGRNTEAFF
TRBV7-6	once	TRBJ1-1	NA	TGTGCCAGCAGCTTAGGCGTGGACACTGAAGCTTTCTTT	CASSLGVDTEAFF
TRBV30	NA	TRBJ1-4	NA	TGTGCCTGGAGTGTAGGCAGGGGAGGATCTGCAACTAATGAAAAACTGTTTTTT	CAWSVGRGGSATNEKLFF
TRBV9	NA	TRBJ2-1	TRBD2	TGTGCCAGCAGCACCTGGACTAGCGGGGGGGCGAATGAGCAGTTCTTC	CASSTWTSGGANEQFF
TRBV6-2/TRBV6-3	NA	TRBJ2-1	NA	TGTGCCAGCAGTGACAGTTACAATGAGCAGTTCTTC	CASSDSYNEQFF
TRBV3-1/TRBV3-2	NA	TRBJ1-2	NA	TGTGCCAGCAGCCAAGTTGAGAGGGGCTACACCTTC	CASSQVERGYTF
TRBV9	NA	TRBJ2-5	TRBD2	TGTGCCAGCAGCGCGCCCGGGACTAGCGGGGGGCGGGTGACCCAGTACTTC	CASSAPGTSGGRVTQYF
TRBV24-1	NA	TRBJ2-1	NA	TGTGCCACCAGTTGGTCCGGGGGCGCCTACAATGAGCAGTTCTTC	CATSWSGGAYNEQFF
TRBV19	NA	TRBJ2-7	TRBD1	TGTGCCAGTAGTCCCGGGACAGGGAGCTCCTACGAGCAGTACTTC	CASSPGTGSSYEQYF
TRBV24-1	NA	TRBJ2-7	NA	TGTGCCACCAGGGGCTACGAGCAGTACTTC	CATRGYEQYF
TRBV9	NA	TRBJ2-1	TRBD1	TGTGCCAGCAGCGGGACAGGGGGCCTAAACAATGAGCAGTTCTTC	CASSGTGGLNNEQFF
TRBV28	NA	TRBJ2-3	NA	TGTGCCAGCAGGGTGACGAAAGATACGCAGTATTTT	CASRVTKDTQYF
TRBV19	NA	TRBJ2-1	NA	TGTGCCAGTAGTATAGTGGGCTCGAGCTCCTACAATGAGCAGTTCTTC	CASSIVGSSSYNEQFF
TRBV5-1	NA	TRBJ2-3	TRBD2	TGCGCCAGCAGCTGGAGACTAGCCAGCACAGATACGCAGTATTTT	CASSWRLASTDTQYF
TRBV9	NA	TRBJ2-1	TRBD1	TGTGCCAGCAGCGTCCTACCGGACAGGGGGCTTTCCTACAATGAGCAGTTCTTC	CASSVLPDRGLSYNEQFF
TRBV5-1	few	TRBJ2-7	TRBD1	TGCGCCAGCAGGGGACAGGGGGCTTACGAGCAGTACTTC	CASRGQGAYEQYF
TRBV7-9	NA	TRBJ1-2	NA	TGTGCCAGCAGCTTGGCGGATTATGGCTACACCTTC	CASSLADYGYTF
TRBV2	NA	TRBJ2-7	NA	TGTGCCAGCAGTGAAGACAGGGACAAGGGCCCATCCTACGAGCAGTACTTC	CASSEDRDKGPSYEQYF
TRBV27	once	TRBJ2-3	NA	TGTGCCAGCAGTTTAAGGTTCGGGCTCGAGGGGAGCACAGATACGCAGTATTTT	CASSLRFGLEGSTDTQYF
TRBV5-4	NA	TRBJ2-7	TRBD1	TGTGCCAGCAGCTTAGGGGACAGATACGAGCAGTACTTC	CASSLGDRYEQYF
TRBV7-2	NA	TRBJ1-2	NA	TGTGCCAGCAGCCAACAGGGCCAGGGGTATGGCTACACCTTC	CASSQQGQGYGYTF
TRBV7-9	NA	TRBJ1-2	NA	TGTGCCAGCAGCTTGCTGGATCTCCCCGCCTATGGCTACACCTTC	CASSLLDLPAYGYTF
TRBV9	NA	TRBJ2-4	NA	TGTGCCAGCAGCGAGGAGGGAGCCAAAAACATTCAGTACTTC	CASSEEGAKNIQYF
TRBV7-9	NA	TRBJ1-1	NA	TGTGCCAGCAGCTTAGAAGTAGGGGCTTTCTTT	CASSLEVGAFF
TRBV2	NA	TRBJ2-5	TRBD2	TGTGCCAGCACTCCCGGGGGGGCCGTGGAGACCCAGTACTTC	CASTPGGAVETQYF
TRBV5-6	NA	TRBJ1-1	TRBD1	TGTGCCAGCAGCTCAAAGACCCAAATGGACAGGAGGAACACTGAAGCTTTCTTT	CASSSKTQMDRRNTEAFF
TRBV12-3/TRBV12-4	NA	TRBJ2-2	NA	TGTGCCAGCAGCCCTCCCCCCGGGGAGCTGTTTTTT	CASSPPPGELFF
TRBV6-2/TRBV6-3	NA	TRBJ1-4	NA	TGTGCCAGCAGTCCCAAGGAGGCAACTAATGAAAAACTGTTTTTT	CASSPKEATNEKLFF
TRBV4-3	NA	TRBJ1-4	NA	TGCGCCAGCAGCCATCACAGGGATTATGAAAAACTGTTTTTT	CASSHHRDYEKLFF
TRBV3-1/TRBV3-2	NA	TRBJ1-5	TRBD1	TGTGCCAGCAGCTACAGGGGGGTAAATCAGCCCCAGCATTTT	CASSYRGVNQPQHF
TRBV18	NA	TRBJ1-2	NA	TGTGCCAGCTCACTCGGGGGCGCCTGGGAGGACTATGGCTACACCTTC	CASSLGGAWEDYGYTF
TRBV4-3	NA	TRBJ2-3	NA	TGCGCCAGCAGCCAAGATCGGGGGCAGCCGGTGGAGCAGTATTTT	CASSQDRGQPVEQYF
TRBV11-2	NA	TRBJ2-3	TRBD2	TGTGCCAGCAGCTTAGACCCCCTAGCGGGGGGGCCCGATACGCAGTATTTT	CASSLDPLAGGPDTQYF
TRBV27	NA	TRBJ1-6	NA	TGTGCCAGCAGTTTATCGACAGGAAATTCACCCCTCCACTTT	CASSLSTGNSPLHF
TRBV11-3	NA	TRBJ2-1	TRBD1	TGTGCCAGCAGCCTAGGACAGGGCTTGTACAATGAGCAGTTCTTC	CASSLGQGLYNEQFF
TRBV29-1	NA	TRBJ1-2	NA	TGCAGCGTTGAAGGGCAGGCGGTCTACACCTTC	CSVEGQAVYTF
TRBV19	few	TRBJ1-2	TRBD1	TGTGCCAGTAGCAACACCTTACCGGGACAGGGAATCTATGGCTACACCTTC	CASSNTLPGQGIYGYTF
TRBV4-3	NA	TRBJ2-3	NA	TGCGCCAGCAGTCAATACGCGGGATGGGCAGATACGCAGTATTTT	CASSQYAGWADTQYF
TRBV3-1/TRBV3-2	NA	TRBJ1-5	NA	TGTGCCAGCAGCCAAGATCTTGAGAGGGCTCTTAGCAATCAGCCCCAGCATTTT	CASSQDLERALSNQPQHF
TRBV19	NA	TRBJ2-3	NA	TGTGCCAGTAGCGGACGGGGGGCCGCAGATACGCAGTATTTT	CASSGRGAADTQYF
TRBV15	NA	TRBJ2-3	NA	TGTGCCACCAGCAGCAGGGGCGGGGGAAGCACAGATACGCAGTATTTT	CATSSRGGGSTDTQYF
TRBV19	NA	TRBJ1-2	NA	TGTGCCACCACGAACGGCTGGGAAGGCTACACCTTC	CATTNGWEGYTF
TRBV2	NA	TRBJ2-7	TRBD1	TGTGCCAGCAGTGTGACAGGGTACGAGCAGTACTTC	CASSVTGYEQYF
TRBV6-5	NA	TRBJ1-3	NA	TGTGCCAGCAGATCAACAGGGTCCTCTGGAAACACCATATATTTT	CASRSTGSSGNTIYF
TRBV5-4	NA	TRBJ2-7	NA	TGTGCCAGCAGCTCGGAATACAGGGACTACGAGCAGTACTTC	CASSSEYRDYEQYF
TRBV7-9	NA	TRBJ2-3	TRBD2	TGTGCCAGCAGCCGGGGGGGCGGCGCAGATACGCAGTATTTT	CASSRGGGADTQYF
TRBV4-3	once	TRBJ2-5	NA	TGCGCCAGCAGCCAAGTCTCGGGGGTCGGGGAGACCCAGTACTTC	CASSQVSGVGETQYF